This TCR beta chain was captured in a study of blood T cell repertoires in COVID-19. Study overall: Sources were T cells, B-cell-depleted T cells, or PBMCs; the material itself was cDNA or gDNA.

The CDR3 is made up of 16 amino acids. Germline CDR1 is SEHNR and CDR2 is FQNEAQ (reference sequence). After removal of 7 bases from V and 3 bases from J, the junction contained 10 bases not matched to a gene. Produced via immunoSEQ multiplex PCR; TCRdb's table is partial and in-frame only. Found here are around 470,000 clones, 89% of them singletons; the top ten hold about 0.91%. The V and J genes are TRBV7-9 and TRBJ2-2; 8 bases map to TRBD2. Sequencing was done on a sample of peripheral blood. The clonotype was recovered from a man aged 18 to 29 with COVID-19, enrolled during active disease. CDR3 coding DNA: TGTGCCAGCAACCCACGGACGCGGGGGGACACCGGGGAGCTGTTTTTT. Residues: CASNPRTRGDTGELFF.